The 5 T cell receptor beta chains listed next were all sequenced from one sample in a study of T cell changes during pregnancy in multiple sclerosis. Produced via immunoSEQ multiplex PCR; TCRdb's table is partial and in-frame only. This sample has fewer than 50,000 clones, with roughly 90% found just once. Sequenced here: CD8+ T cells from peripheral blood mononuclear cells, sampled in the third trimester of pregnancy. All receptors derive from a female donor with multiple sclerosis, enrolled in a pregnancy study.

The rearrangement joins TRBV2 to TRBJ1-5; 7 nucleotides agree with TRBD1. The trim removed 6 bases at V and 4 bases at J, leaving 12 bases unmatched. Germline V CDR1 and CDR2: SNHLY, FYNNEI. This CDR3 comprises 16 residues. CDR3 protein: CASSGDSLSPNQPQHF. Here the CDR3 DNA reads TGTGCCAGCAGCGGGGACAGCCTAAGCCCTAATCAGCCCCAGCATTTT.

This chain joins TRBV7-6 and TRBJ2-1, with TRBD2 matching 8 bases. J lost 9 bases, V lost 4 bases, and 8 bases had no gene match. Germline CDR1 and CDR2: SGHVS and FNYEAQ. The CDR3 loop spans 14 amino acids. CDR3 nucleotides: TGTGCCAGCAGCTCCGGACTAGCCCCCGGTGAGCAGTTCTTC. It specifies CASSSGLAPGEQFF.

V usage is TRBV28 and J usage is TRBJ2-7; D gene unclear. This CDR3 is built from 11 residues. Germline values: CDR1 MDHEN, CDR2 SYDVKM. The germline V and J ends were trimmed by 3 bases and 3 bases, with 3 bases remaining between them. CDR3 sequence (DNA): TGTGCCAGCAGTTTCGGCTACGAGCAGTACTTC. This translates into CASSFGYEQYF.

J is TRBJ2-5 and V is TRBV27; D perhaps matches TRBD1 (6 bases). The CDR3 runs to 15 residues. V lost 0 bases to trimming and J lost 4 bases, with 12 bases between them. Germline V gene sequence: CDR1 MNHEY, CDR2 SMNVEV (reference sequence). The CDR3 is CASSLSIGTSETQYF. The CDR3 DNA reads TGTGCCAGCAGTTTATCGATTGGGACATCAGAGACCCAGTACTTC.

This clone showed up just once. The chain links TRBV6-6 to TRBJ1-1; maybe TRBD1 (5 bases). Per germline, CDR1 MNHNY and CDR2 SVGAGI (reference sequence). V was shortened by 6 bases and J by 1 base, with 6 bases between the two germline ends. This CDR3 comprises 12 residues. As DNA, the CDR3 is TGTGCCAGCAGCCAGGGGAACACTGAAGCTTTCTTT. Protein sequence: CASSQGNTEAFF.